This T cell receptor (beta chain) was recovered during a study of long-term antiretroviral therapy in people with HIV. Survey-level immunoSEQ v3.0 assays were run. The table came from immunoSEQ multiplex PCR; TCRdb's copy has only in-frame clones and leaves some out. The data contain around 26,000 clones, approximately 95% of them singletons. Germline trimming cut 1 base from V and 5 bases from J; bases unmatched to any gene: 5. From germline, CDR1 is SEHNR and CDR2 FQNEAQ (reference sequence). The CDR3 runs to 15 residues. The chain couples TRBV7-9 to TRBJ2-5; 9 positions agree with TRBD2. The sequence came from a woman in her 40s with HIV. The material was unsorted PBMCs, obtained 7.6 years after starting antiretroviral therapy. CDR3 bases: TGTGCCAGCAGCTTAGATGTTAGCGGGGGTGAGACCCAGTACTTC. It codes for CASSLDVSGGETQYF.